The rows below give T cell receptor beta chains drawn from one sample of a study of T-cell reconstitution after alpha-beta-depleted transplantation in children. One entry per CDR3 protein, called by TCRdb with MiXCR from the PCR reads. The sample yields about 980,000 distinct CDR3 sequences, 25% to 30% seen once. This sample comprised PBMCs, mostly from graft donor cells, obtained 360 days after TCRalphabeta/CD19-depleted stem cell transplant. The receptors derive from a boy in the first two years of life who had a stem cell transplant for SCID, so the T cells may come from the graft donor. Each CDR3 is given with its conserved first and last residue. D genes are given only for firm matches. The size of a clone is reported for some rows only, either as once, few or many, or as a class for expanded clones.

abundance: .; d_gene: .; j_gene: TRBJ2-3; v_gene: TRBV5-1; CDR3aa: CASSSLAGGQASTDTQYF
abundance: .; d_gene: .; j_gene: TRBJ2-1; v_gene: TRBV24-1; CDR3aa: CATSVTPNEQFF
abundance: .; d_gene: .; j_gene: TRBJ1-5; v_gene: TRBV5-5; CDR3aa: CASSLWSGGNQPQHF
abundance: few; d_gene: .; j_gene: TRBJ2-7; v_gene: TRBV12-3/TRBV12-4; CDR3aa: CASTFRREQYF
abundance: .; d_gene: .; j_gene: TRBJ2-7; v_gene: TRBV7-2; CDR3aa: CASSPGHFYEQYF
abundance: .; d_gene: TRBD1; j_gene: TRBJ1-3; v_gene: TRBV4-1; CDR3aa: CASSPEDREAGNTIYF
abundance: once; d_gene: .; j_gene: TRBJ1-1; v_gene: TRBV19; CDR3aa: CASKGWPRKLLNTEAFF
abundance: .; d_gene: .; j_gene: TRBJ2-7; v_gene: TRBV5-1; CDR3aa: CASSFGGHQASYEQYF
abundance: .; d_gene: .; j_gene: TRBJ2-3; v_gene: TRBV12-3/TRBV12-4; CDR3aa: CASSLQGSRTDTQYF
abundance: .; d_gene: .; j_gene: TRBJ2-7; v_gene: TRBV5-5; CDR3aa: CASSFPDWMTHEQYF
abundance: .; d_gene: .; j_gene: TRBJ2-1; v_gene: TRBV9; CDR3aa: CASNKAGAGGEQFF
abundance: .; d_gene: TRBD2; j_gene: TRBJ2-5; v_gene: TRBV6-5; CDR3aa: CASSFGGAGETQYF
abundance: .; d_gene: .; j_gene: TRBJ2-2; v_gene: TRBV5-5; CDR3aa: CASSLPHTGELFF
abundance: few; d_gene: TRBD1; j_gene: TRBJ2-7; v_gene: TRBV20-1; CDR3aa: CSTTPTGDEQYF
abundance: many; d_gene: .; j_gene: TRBJ2-2; v_gene: TRBV20-1; CDR3aa: CSAAQLGASTGELFF
abundance: .; d_gene: .; j_gene: TRBJ1-3; v_gene: TRBV12-3/TRBV12-4; CDR3aa: CASQQRGRDTIYF
abundance: .; d_gene: .; j_gene: TRBJ1-4; v_gene: TRBV9; CDR3aa: CASSAAAGPVNEKLFF
abundance: .; d_gene: .; j_gene: TRBJ2-5; v_gene: TRBV12-3/TRBV12-4; CDR3aa: CASIPSPSFEETQYF
abundance: .; d_gene: TRBD2; j_gene: TRBJ2-5; v_gene: TRBV12-3/TRBV12-4; CDR3aa: CASSPHGTSGGYHETQYF
abundance: .; d_gene: .; j_gene: TRBJ1-4; v_gene: TRBV29-1; CDR3aa: CSVQVLATNEKLFF
abundance: .; d_gene: .; j_gene: TRBJ2-7; v_gene: TRBV25-1; CDR3aa: CASSRTEGEQYF
abundance: .; d_gene: .; j_gene: TRBJ2-5; v_gene: TRBV7-6; CDR3aa: CASSLPPSKPVETQYF
abundance: .; d_gene: .; j_gene: TRBJ1-3; v_gene: TRBV24-1; CDR3aa: CASAAEAAFSGNTIYF
abundance: few; d_gene: TRBD1; j_gene: TRBJ1-1; v_gene: TRBV9; CDR3aa: CASTPGGQMNTEAFF
abundance: few; d_gene: TRBD1; j_gene: TRBJ1-2; v_gene: TRBV4-1; CDR3aa: CARHGPGQDPPNYGYTF
abundance: .; d_gene: TRBD1; j_gene: TRBJ2-1; v_gene: TRBV5-1; CDR3aa: CASSRGQELYNEQFF
abundance: many; d_gene: TRBD1; j_gene: TRBJ2-7; v_gene: TRBV12-3/TRBV12-4; CDR3aa: CASSSGQGLYEQYF
abundance: few; d_gene: .; j_gene: TRBJ2-3; v_gene: TRBV10-3; CDR3aa: CAISESMGITDTQYF
abundance: .; d_gene: .; j_gene: TRBJ2-3; v_gene: TRBV6-1; CDR3aa: CASSRVEVKLADTQYF
abundance: .; d_gene: TRBD1; j_gene: TRBJ1-6; v_gene: TRBV27; CDR3aa: CASSLSGDRVYSPLHF
abundance: many; d_gene: .; j_gene: TRBJ2-7; v_gene: TRBV3-1; CDR3aa: CASSRTDYEQYF
abundance: few; d_gene: .; j_gene: TRBJ1-1; v_gene: TRBV12-3/TRBV12-4; CDR3aa: CASSPRFTEAFF
abundance: few; d_gene: .; j_gene: TRBJ1-1; v_gene: TRBV20-1; CDR3aa: CSAVRGNTEAFF
abundance: .; d_gene: .; j_gene: TRBJ2-5; v_gene: TRBV2; CDR3aa: CASSPTNRFKETQYF
abundance: once; d_gene: .; j_gene: TRBJ2-1; v_gene: TRBV6-5; CDR3aa: CASSYRSISYNEQFF
abundance: .; d_gene: TRBD2; j_gene: TRBJ2-3; v_gene: TRBV12-3/TRBV12-4; CDR3aa: CASTWRGVGTDTQYF
abundance: .; d_gene: .; j_gene: TRBJ1-5; v_gene: TRBV5-1; CDR3aa: CASSLGLHQPQHF
abundance: few; d_gene: .; j_gene: TRBJ2-5; v_gene: TRBV12-3/TRBV12-4; CDR3aa: CASSPRRAETQYF